Sequencing of this TCR beta chain was carried out in a study of T-cell reconstitution after alpha-beta-depleted transplantation in children. The CDR3 covers 11 residues. Per germline, CDR1 SNHLY and CDR2 FYNNEI. V dropped 8 bases and J dropped 7 bases, with 12 bases sitting between them. Unique molecular identifiers were incorporated into the prepared TCRbeta library. TCRdb called the PCR reads again in MiXCR, with one record for every CDR3 protein. The sample lists about 400,000 distinct CDR3 sequences, 15% to 20% seen once, with under 30% in the top ten. Overall study findings and caveats: Several hundred expanded graft clones reportedly gave rise to the alpha-beta T cells present about two months after transplant. There were some patients whose high TCRbeta diversity at day 60 came from surviving recipient T cells and thymic progenitors. Most T-cell counts and diversity one year after the transplant came from T cells that were newly produced.

Many counts were recorded for this clonotype. Antigen unknown. This specimen was PBMCs, mostly from graft donor cells, taken 360 days after TCRalphabeta/CD19-depleted stem cell transplant. The sequence was collected from a boy under three years old who had a stem cell transplant for Wiskott-Aldrich syndrome, so the T cells may come from the graft donor. V and J are TRBV2 and TRBJ2-7; D gene unclear. The CDR3 reads CASGVDWEQYF. Written as DNA, the CDR3 is TGTGCCAGCGGGGTCGACTGGGAGCAGTACTTC.